This T cell receptor (beta chain) was documented in a study of T cells in Graves' hyperthyroidism and ophthalmopathy. In the case of this clonotype: Its antigen is undetermined. Compared with germline, one end of the junction differs, possibly owing to a read error.

Patients with ophthalmopathy all had a Clinical Activity Score of at least 3, a NOSPECS grade of at least 4 and duration under 3 months. Any patient presenting with uncontrolled infection, other autoimmune disease, pregnancy or lactation was left out. Isolation of PBMCs was performed on around 9.3 ml fresh peripheral blood. Findings and limits, study-wide: Clonotypes that were expanded in thyroid above 0.001 mostly appeared in blood too.

TCR beta CDR3 sequences were amplified from RNA transcripts. Using the HTBI primer set, a first-round RT-PCR was run on the TCR CDR3. TCRdb processed the multiplex PCR reads anew with MiXCR; each CDR3 protein has one entry. The table shows about 530,000 distinct CDR3 sequences, with about a sixth occurring only once. The clonotype comes from a woman aged 18-35 years with Graves' ophthalmopathy. Sequencing was performed on blood.

CDR3 residues: CASSRGGRNTGAFF. The CDR3 nucleotides read TGTGCCAGCAGTCGAGGTGGCAGGAACACTGGAGCTTTCTTT. V is TRBV12-3 or TRBV12-4 and J is TRBJ1-1; D gene unclear. The CDR3 loop spans 14 amino acids.